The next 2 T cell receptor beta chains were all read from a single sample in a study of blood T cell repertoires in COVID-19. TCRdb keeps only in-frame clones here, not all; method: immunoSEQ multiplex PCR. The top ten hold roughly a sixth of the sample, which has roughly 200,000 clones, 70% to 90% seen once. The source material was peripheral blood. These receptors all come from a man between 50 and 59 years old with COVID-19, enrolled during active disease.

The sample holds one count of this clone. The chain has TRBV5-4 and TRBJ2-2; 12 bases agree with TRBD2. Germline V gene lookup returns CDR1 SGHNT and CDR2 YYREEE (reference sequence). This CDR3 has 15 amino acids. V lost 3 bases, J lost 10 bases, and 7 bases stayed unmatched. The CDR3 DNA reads TGTGCCAGCAGCTCGGGACTAGCGGGCGTGGAGGAGCTGTTTTTT. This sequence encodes CASSSGLAGVEELFF.

The CDR3 DNA sequence: TGTGCCAGCAGCTTGCGGGGGACAGGGACCTACGAGCAGTACTTC. Amino acid sequence: CASSLRGTGTYEQYF. The rearrangement joins TRBV5-5 to TRBJ2-7, with 9 bases that match TRBD1. Germline V gene lookup returns CDR1 SGHKS and CDR2 YYEKEE (reference sequence). V shed 1 base and J 2 bases; nucleotides not matched to a gene: 4. CDR3 length: 15 residues. Full variable domain (rest looked up from reference TRBV5-5 and TRBJ2-7): DAGVTQSPTHLIKTRGQQVTLRCSPISGHKSVSWYQQVLGQGPQFIFQYYEKEERGRGNFPDRFSARQFPNYSSELNVNALLLGDSALYLCASSLRGTGTYEQYFGPGTRLTVT.